The sequence of this TCR beta chain was determined in a study of a mutant IDH1 vaccine in newly diagnosed glioma. Study summary: Before enrollment, the patients had been treated with radiotherapy alone, temozolomide alone, or both together. Most of them had received both.

The study's findings and limits: Apparently, pseudoprogression bore no relation to changes among the top peripheral T cell clonotypes. Of all patients, under 95% showed vaccine-induced immune responses.

On this clone itself: Antigen: not known.

Assay: immunoSEQ multiplex PCR; the TCRdb copy retains only in-frame clones and omits some. The sample includes 45,000 or so clones, under 90% of them seen just once. Specified time point: week 35, safety follow-up. In every dose of vaccine, 300 ug of mutant IDH1 20-mer peptide was given alongside topical imiquimod. Patients underwent eight vaccinations, which took place in weeks 1, 3, 5, 7, 11, 15, 19 and 23. The TCR comes from a woman in her 40s with glioma. Some clones in this sample may be carry-over from other donors' samples. Sequencing was performed on PBMCs, taken from a glioma patient whose treatment included an IDH1 peptide vaccine.

The CDR3, as DNA: TGTGCCAGCAGCTTGGATAATCTGCTAGCGGGGGGCGAGCAGTACTTC. Translating gives CASSLDNLLAGGEQYF. V gene TRBV5-8 combines with J gene TRBJ2-7; the match to TRBD2 covers 11 bases. The CDR3 extends over 16 amino acids. V shed 0 bases and J 6 bases; nucleotides not matched to a gene: 8. Germline V lookup: CDR1 SGHTS, CDR2 YDEGEE.